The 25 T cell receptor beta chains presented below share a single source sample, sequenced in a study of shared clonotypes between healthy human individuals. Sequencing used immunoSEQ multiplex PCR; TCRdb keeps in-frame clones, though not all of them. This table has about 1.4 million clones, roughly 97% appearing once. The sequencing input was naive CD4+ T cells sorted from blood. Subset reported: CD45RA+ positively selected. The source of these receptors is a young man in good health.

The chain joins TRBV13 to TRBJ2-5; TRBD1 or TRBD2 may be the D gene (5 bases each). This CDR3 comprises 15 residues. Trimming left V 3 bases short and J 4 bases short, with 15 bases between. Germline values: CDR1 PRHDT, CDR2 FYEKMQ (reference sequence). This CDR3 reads CASSLGRFIGETQYF. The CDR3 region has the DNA TGTGCCAGCAGCTTGGGACGGTTTATAGGAGAGACCCAGTACTTC.

The CDR3 sequence: CAAGGVGYGYTF. CDR3 in DNA: TGTGCCGCCGGGGGAGTGGGCTATGGCTACACCTTC. The J gene is TRBJ1-2, the V gene TRBV10-3; tentative D call: TRBD1 (5 bases). Trimming pared 11 bases from V and 4 bases from J, leaving 14 bases between. From germline, CDR1 is ENHRY and CDR2 SYGVKD. The CDR3 runs 12 residues.

The CDR3 sequence is CASSTGQGSRETQYF. CDR3 DNA: TGTGCCAGCAGCACCGGACAGGGTTCACGAGAGACCCAGTACTTC. The gene calls are TRBV5-4 and TRBJ2-5; 8 positions agree with TRBD1. With V trimmed by 4 bases and J by 4 bases, 9 bases remained unmatched. In germline, CDR1 is SGHNT, CDR2 YYREEE (reference sequence). There are 15 residues in the CDR3.

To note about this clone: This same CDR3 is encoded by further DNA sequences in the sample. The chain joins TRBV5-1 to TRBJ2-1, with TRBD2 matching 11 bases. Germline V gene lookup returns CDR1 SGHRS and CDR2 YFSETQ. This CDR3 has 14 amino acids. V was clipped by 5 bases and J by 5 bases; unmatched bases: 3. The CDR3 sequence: CASRGTSGHNEQFF. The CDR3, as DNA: TGCGCCAGCAGAGGGACTAGCGGACACAATGAGCAGTTCTTC.

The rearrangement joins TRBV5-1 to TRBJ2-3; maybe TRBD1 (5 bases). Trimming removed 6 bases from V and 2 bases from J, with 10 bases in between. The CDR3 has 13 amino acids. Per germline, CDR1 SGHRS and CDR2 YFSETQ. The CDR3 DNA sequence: TGCGCCAGCACGCAGGGTGTCACAGATACGCAGTATTTT. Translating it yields CASTQGVTDTQYF.

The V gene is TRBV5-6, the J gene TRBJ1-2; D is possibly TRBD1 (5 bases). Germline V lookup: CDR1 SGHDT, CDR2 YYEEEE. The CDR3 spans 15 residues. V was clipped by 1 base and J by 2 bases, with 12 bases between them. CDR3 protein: CASSLPGLANYGYTF. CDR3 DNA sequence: TGTGCCAGCAGCTTGCCAGGGCTTGCGAACTATGGCTACACCTTC.

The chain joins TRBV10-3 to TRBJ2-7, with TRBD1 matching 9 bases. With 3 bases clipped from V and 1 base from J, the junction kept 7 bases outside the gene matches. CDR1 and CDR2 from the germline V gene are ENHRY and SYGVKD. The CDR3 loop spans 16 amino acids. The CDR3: CAISDPGTGRSYEQYF. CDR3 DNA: TGTGCCATCAGTGATCCCGGGACAGGGAGGTCCTACGAGCAGTACTTC.

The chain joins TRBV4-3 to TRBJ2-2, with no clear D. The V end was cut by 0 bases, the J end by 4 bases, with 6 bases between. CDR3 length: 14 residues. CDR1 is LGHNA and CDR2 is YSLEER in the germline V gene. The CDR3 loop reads CASSQDPVTGELFF. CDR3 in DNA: TGCGCCAGCAGCCAAGATCCAGTCACCGGGGAGCTGTTTTTT.

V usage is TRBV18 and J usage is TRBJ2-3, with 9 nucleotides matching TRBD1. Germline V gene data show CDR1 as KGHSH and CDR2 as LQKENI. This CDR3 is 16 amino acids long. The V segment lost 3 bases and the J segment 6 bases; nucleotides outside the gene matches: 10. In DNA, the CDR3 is TGTGCCAGCTCACCGGGGAATTGGACAGGGGTGGATACGCAGTATTTT. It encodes CASSPGNWTGVDTQYF.

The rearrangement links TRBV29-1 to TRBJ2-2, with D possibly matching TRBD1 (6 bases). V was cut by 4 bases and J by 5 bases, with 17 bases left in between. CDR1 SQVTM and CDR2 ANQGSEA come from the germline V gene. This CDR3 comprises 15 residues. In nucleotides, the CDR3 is TGCAGCGTTGGGCTGGGGGCAGTTCGGACCGGGGAGCTGTTTTTT. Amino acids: CSVGLGAVRTGELFF.

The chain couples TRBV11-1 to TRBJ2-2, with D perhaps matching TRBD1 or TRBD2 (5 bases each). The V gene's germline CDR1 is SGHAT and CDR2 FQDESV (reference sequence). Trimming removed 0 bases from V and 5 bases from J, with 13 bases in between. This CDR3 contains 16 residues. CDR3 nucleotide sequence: TGTGCCAGCAGCTTAGCGCCCAGATGGGGGACCGGGGAGCTGTTTTTT. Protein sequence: CASSLAPRWGTGELFF. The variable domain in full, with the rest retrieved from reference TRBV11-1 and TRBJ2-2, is EAEVAQSPRYKITEKSQAVAFWCDPISGHATLYWYRQILGQGPELLVQFQDESVVDDSQLPKDRFSAERLKGVDSTLKIQPAELGDSAMYLCASSLAPRWGTGELFFGEGSRLTVL.

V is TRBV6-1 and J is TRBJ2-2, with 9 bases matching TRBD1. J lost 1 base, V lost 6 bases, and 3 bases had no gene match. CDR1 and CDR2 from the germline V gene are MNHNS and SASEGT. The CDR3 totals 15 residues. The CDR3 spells CASRGGQGNTGELFF. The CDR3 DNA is TGTGCCAGCAGAGGGGGACAGGGGAACACCGGGGAGCTGTTTTTT.

The DNA of the CDR3 is TGTGCCAGCAGCTTAGAGCTTTGGCCGGCTCAGCCCCAGCATTTT. As protein: CASSLELWPAQPQHF. The chain combines TRBV11-2 with TRBJ1-5; D gene ambiguous. V lost 0 bases to trimming and J lost 6 bases, with 12 bases between them. The CDR3 consists of 15 residues. Germline lookup yields CDR1 SGHAT and CDR2 FQNNGV.

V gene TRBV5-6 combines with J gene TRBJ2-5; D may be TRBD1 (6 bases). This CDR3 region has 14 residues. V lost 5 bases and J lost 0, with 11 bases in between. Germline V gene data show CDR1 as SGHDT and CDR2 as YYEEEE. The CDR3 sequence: CASSFDRYQETQYF. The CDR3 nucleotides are TGTGCCAGCAGTTTCGACAGGTACCAAGAGACCCAGTACTTC.

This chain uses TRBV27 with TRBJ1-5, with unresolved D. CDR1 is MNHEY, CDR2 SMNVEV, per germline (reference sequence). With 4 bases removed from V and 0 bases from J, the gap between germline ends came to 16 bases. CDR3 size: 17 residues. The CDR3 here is CASSSRTVAYSNQPQHF. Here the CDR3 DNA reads TGTGCCAGCAGTTCCAGGACCGTGGCTTATAGCAATCAGCCCCAGCATTTT.

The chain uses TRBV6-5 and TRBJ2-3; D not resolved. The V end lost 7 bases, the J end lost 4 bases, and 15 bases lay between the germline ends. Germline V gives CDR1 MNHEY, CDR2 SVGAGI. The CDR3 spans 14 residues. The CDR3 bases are TGTGCCAGCAACGTCCGGACCGACGCAGATACGCAGTATTTT. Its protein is CASNVRTDADTQYF.

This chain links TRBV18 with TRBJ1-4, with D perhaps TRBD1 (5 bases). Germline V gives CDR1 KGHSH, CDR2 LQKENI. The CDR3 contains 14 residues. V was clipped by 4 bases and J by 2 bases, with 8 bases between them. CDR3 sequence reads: CASSRDHTNEKLFF. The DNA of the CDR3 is TGTGCCAGCTCACGGGACCATACTAATGAAAAACTGTTTTTT. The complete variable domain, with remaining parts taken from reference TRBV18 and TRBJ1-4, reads NAGVMQNPRHLVRRRGQEARLRCSPMKGHSHVYWYRQLPEEGLKFMVYLQKENIIDESGMPKERFSAEFPKEGPSILRIQQVVRGDSAAYFCASSRDHTNEKLFFGSGTQLSVL.

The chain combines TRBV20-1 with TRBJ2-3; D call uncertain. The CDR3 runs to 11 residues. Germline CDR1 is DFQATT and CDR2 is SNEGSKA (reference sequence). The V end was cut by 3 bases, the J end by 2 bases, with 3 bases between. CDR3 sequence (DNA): TGCAGTGCTAGGGCCACAGATACGCAGTATTTT. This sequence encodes CSARATDTQYF.

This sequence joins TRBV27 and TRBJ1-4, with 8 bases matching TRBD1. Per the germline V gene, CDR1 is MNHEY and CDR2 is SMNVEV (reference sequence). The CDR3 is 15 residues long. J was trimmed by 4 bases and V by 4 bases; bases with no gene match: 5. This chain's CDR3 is CASSSQGVHNEKLFF. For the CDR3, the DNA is TGTGCCAGCAGTTCACAGGGGGTACATAATGAAAAACTGTTTTTT.

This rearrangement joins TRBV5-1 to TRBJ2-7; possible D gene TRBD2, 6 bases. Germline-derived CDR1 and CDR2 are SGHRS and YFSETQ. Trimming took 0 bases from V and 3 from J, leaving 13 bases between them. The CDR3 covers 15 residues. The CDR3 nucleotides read TGCGCCAGCAGCTTGGTCCCTAGCGCGAACTACGAGCAGTACTTC. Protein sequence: CASSLVPSANYEQYF.

CDR3 sequence: CASSSLLNPGRLYGYTF. DNA of the CDR3: TGCGCCAGCAGCTCCCTATTAAATCCGGGACGGCTCTATGGCTACACCTTC. The chain couples TRBV5-1 to TRBJ1-2; TRBD1 is a possible D gene (5 bases). The length of the CDR3 is 17 residues. Trimming took off 3 bases at V and 4 bases at J, with 22 bases between the two ends. The V gene's germline CDR1 is SGHRS and CDR2 YFSETQ.

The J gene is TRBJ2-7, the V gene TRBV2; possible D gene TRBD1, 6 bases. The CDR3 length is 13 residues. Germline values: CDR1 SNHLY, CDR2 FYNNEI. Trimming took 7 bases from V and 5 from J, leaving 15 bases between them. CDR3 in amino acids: CASTGGGGHEQYF. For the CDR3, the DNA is TGTGCCAGCACTGGAGGTGGGGGCCACGAGCAGTACTTC.

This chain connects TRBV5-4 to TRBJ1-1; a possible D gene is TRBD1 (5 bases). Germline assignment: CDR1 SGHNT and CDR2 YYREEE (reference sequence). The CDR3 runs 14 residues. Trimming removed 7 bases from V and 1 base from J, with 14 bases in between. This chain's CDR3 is CASSDTGGNTEAFF. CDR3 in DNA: TGTGCCAGCTCGGACACCGGCGGGAACACTGAAGCTTTCTTT.

The CDR3 region is CASSQELASLGEQYF. In DNA, the CDR3 is TGCGCCAGCAGCCAAGAACTAGCCTCCCTGGGGGAGCAGTACTTC. The chain uses TRBV4-1 and TRBJ2-7; a weak D match, TRBD2 (6 bases). CDR3 length equals 15 residues. V lost 0 bases, J lost 7 bases, and 16 bases lay in between. CDR1 MGHRA and CDR2 YSYEKL come from the germline V gene.

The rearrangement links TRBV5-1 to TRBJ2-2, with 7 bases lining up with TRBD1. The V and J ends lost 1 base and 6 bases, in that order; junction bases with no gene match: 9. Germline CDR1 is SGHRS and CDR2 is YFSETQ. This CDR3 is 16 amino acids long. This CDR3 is CASSLYRVGGAGELFF. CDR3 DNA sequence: TGCGCCAGCAGCTTGTATCGTGTAGGGGGCGCCGGGGAGCTGTTTTTT.